This TCR beta chain was sequenced for a study of shared clonotypes between healthy human individuals. Study results and limitations: A few donors had around 5% of their naive CD4 clonotypes in common.

Sequencing used immunoSEQ multiplex PCR; TCRdb keeps in-frame clones, though not all of them. The sample contains some 1 million clones, about 70% of which appear only once. About this clone itself: Its antigen is as yet unknown.

With 4 bases clipped from V and 10 bases from J, the junction kept 12 bases outside the gene matches. The V gene's germline CDR1 is LNHDA and CDR2 SQIVND (reference sequence). The length of the CDR3 is 17 residues. The clonotype originates from a man between 18 and 35 years old in good health. The sample taken for sequencing was memory CD4+ T cells sorted from blood. As to subset: CD45RA-negative fraction. The rearrangement uses TRBV19 and TRBJ1-6; TRBD1 agrees at 11 bases. The CDR3 protein is CASSRLRDRGTDSPLHF. The CDR3 DNA reads as TGTGCCAGTAGTAGGCTCCGGGACAGGGGGACTGACTCACCCCTCCACTTT.